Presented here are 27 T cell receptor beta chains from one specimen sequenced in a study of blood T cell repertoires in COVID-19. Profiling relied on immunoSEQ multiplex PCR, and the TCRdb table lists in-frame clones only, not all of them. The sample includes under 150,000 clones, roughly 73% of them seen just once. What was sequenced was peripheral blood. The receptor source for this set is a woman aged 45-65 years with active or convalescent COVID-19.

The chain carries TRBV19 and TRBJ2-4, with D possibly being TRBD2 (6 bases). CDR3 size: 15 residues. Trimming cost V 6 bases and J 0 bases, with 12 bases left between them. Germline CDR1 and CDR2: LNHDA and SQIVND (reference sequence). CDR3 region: CASSDSGLAKNIQYF. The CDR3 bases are TGTGCCAGTAGCGACTCGGGACTAGCCAAAAACATTCAGTACTTC.

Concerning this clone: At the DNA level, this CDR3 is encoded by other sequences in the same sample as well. The CDR3 DNA reads TGTGCCAGCAGTTTGAGCGGGCGGAGCTCCTACAATGAGCAGTTCTTC. Translation gives CASSLSGRSSYNEQFF. This chain connects TRBV27 to TRBJ2-1, with a tentative D call TRBD2 (6 bases). The germline CDR1 and CDR2 sequences are MNHEY and SMNVEV (reference sequence). Between the trimmed V and J ends, which lost 3 bases and 0 bases, there was a span of 12 bases. The CDR3 has 16 amino acids.

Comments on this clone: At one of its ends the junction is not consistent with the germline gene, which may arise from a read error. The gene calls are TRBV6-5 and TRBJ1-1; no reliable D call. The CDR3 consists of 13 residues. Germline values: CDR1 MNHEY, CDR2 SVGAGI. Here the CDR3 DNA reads TGTGCCAGCAGTAACTCCTTGAACACTGAAGCTTTCTTT. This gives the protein CASSNSLNTEAFF.

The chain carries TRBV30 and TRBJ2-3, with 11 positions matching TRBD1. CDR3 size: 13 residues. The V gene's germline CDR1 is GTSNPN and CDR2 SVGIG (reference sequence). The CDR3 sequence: CALDRGLTDTQYF. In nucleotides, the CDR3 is TGTGCACTGGACAGGGGGCTGACAGATACGCAGTATTTT.

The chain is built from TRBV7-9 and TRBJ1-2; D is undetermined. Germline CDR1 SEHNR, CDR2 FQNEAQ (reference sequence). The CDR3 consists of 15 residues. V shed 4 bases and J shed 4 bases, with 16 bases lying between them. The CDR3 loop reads CASSSPTHQSYGYTF. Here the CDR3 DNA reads TGTGCCAGCAGCTCCCCGACACATCAGAGCTATGGCTACACCTTC. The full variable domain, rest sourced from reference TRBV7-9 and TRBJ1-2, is DTGVSQNPRHKITKRGQNVTFRCDPISEHNRLYWYRQTLGQGPEFLTYFQNEAQLEKSRLLSDRFSAERPKGSFSTLEIQRTEQGDSAMYLCASSSPTHQSYGYTFGSGTRLTVV.

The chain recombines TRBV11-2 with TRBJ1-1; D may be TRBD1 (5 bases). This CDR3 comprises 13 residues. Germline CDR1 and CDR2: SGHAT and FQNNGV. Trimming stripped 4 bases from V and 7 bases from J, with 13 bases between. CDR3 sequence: CASSSPGGFEAFF. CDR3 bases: TGTGCCAGCAGCTCTCCGGGGGGGTTTGAAGCTTTCTTT. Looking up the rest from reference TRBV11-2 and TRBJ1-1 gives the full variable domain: EAGVAQSPRYKIIEKRQSVAFWCNPISGHATLYWYQQILGQGPKLLIQFQNNGVVDDSQLPKDRFSAERLKGVDSTLKIQPAKLEDSAVYLCASSSPGGFEAFFGQGTRLTVV.

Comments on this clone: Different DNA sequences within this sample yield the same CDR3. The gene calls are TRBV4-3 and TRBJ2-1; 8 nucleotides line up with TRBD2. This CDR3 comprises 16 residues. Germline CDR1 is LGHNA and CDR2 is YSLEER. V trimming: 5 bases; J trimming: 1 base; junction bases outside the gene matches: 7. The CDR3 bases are TGCGCCAGCAGCTTGACCGGGGGGGGGTCCTACAATGAGCAGTTCTTC. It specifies CASSLTGGGSYNEQFF.

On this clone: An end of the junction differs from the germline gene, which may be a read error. This CDR3 is CASSLSSGSRDTQYF. Here the CDR3 DNA reads TGTGCCAGCAGCTTATCTAGCGGGAGCAGAGATACGCAGTATTTT. The chain is built from TRBV7-2 and TRBJ2-3; TRBD2 matches 10 bases. Germline assignment: CDR1 SGHTA and CDR2 FQGNSA. CDR3 length: 15 amino acids.

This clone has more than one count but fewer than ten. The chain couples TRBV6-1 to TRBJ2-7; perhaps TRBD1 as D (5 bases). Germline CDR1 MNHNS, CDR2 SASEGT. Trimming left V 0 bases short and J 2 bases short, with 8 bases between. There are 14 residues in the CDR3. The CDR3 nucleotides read TGTGCCAGCAGTGAAGCGGCAGGGCCCTACGAGCAGTACTTC. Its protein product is CASSEAAGPYEQYF.

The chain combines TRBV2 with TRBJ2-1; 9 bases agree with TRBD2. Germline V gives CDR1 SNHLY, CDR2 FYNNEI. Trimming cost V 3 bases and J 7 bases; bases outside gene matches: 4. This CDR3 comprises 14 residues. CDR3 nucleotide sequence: TGTGCCAGCAGTGAGGGGACTAGCTATAATGAGCAGTTCTTC. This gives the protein CASSEGTSYNEQFF. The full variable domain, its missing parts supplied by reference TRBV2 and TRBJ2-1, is EPEVTQTPSHQVTQMGQEVILRCVPISNHLYFYWYRQILGQKVEFLVSFYNNEISEKSEIFDDQFSVERPDGSNFTLKIRSTKLEDSAMYFCASSEGTSYNEQFFGPGTRLTVL.

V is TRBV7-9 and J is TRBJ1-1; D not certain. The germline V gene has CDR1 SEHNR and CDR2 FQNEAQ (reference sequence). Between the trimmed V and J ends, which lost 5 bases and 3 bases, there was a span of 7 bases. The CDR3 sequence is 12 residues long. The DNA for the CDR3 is TGTGCCAGCAGCCCAAGAGACACTGAAGCTTTCTTT. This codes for CASSPRDTEAFF.

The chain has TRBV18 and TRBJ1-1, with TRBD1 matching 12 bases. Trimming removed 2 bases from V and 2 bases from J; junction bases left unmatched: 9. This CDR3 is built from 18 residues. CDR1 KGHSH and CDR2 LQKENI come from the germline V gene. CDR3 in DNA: TGTGCCAGCTCACCAACGATGGGACAGGGGGCGATCAACACTGAAGCTTTCTTT. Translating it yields CASSPTMGQGAINTEAFF.

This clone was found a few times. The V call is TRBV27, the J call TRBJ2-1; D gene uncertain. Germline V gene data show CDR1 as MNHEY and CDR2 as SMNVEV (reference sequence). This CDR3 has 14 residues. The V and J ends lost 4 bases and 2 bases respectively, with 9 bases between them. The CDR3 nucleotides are TGTGCCAGCAGTTCTACTAAGACCTACAATGAGCAGTTCTTC. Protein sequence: CASSSTKTYNEQFF.

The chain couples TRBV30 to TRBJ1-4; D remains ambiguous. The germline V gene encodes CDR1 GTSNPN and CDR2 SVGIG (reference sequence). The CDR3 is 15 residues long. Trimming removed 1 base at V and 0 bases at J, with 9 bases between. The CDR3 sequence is CAWSAQLATNEKLFF. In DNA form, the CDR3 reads TGTGCCTGGAGTGCCCAACTTGCAACTAATGAAAAACTGTTTTTT. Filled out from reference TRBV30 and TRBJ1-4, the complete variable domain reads SQTIHQWPATLVQPVGSPLSLECTVEGTSNPNLYWYRQAAGRGLQLLFYSVGIGQISSEVPQNLSASRPQDRQFILSSKKLLLSDSGFYLCAWSAQLATNEKLFFGSGTQLSVL.

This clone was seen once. CDR3 in DNA: TGTGCCACCCGATCGGGTGGCTCCTACAATGAGCAGTTCTTC. It specifies CATRSGGSYNEQFF. The V gene is TRBV10-3, the J gene TRBJ2-1; D is unclear. V gave up 10 bases and J gave up 0 bases, with 13 bases separating them. This CDR3 is 14 amino acids long. CDR1 and CDR2 from the germline V gene are ENHRY and SYGVKD.

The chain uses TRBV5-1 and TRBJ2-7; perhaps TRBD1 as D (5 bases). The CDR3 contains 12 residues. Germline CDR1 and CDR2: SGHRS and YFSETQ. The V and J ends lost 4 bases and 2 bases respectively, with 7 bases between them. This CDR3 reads CASSATAYEQYF. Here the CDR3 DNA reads TGCGCCAGCAGCGCGACAGCCTACGAGCAGTACTTC.

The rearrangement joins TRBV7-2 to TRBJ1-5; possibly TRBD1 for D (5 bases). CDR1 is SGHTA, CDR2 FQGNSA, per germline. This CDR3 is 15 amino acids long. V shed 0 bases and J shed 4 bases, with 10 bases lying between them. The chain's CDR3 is CASSLAGQENQPQHF. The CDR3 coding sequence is TGTGCCAGCAGCTTAGCGGGGCAGGAAAATCAGCCCCAGCATTTT. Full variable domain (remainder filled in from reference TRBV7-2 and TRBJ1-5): GAGVSQSPSNKVTEKGKDVELRCDPISGHTALYWYRQSLGQGLEFLIYFQGNSAPDKSGLPSDRFSAERTGGSVSTLTIQRTQQEDSAVYLCASSLAGQENQPQHFGDGTRLSIL.

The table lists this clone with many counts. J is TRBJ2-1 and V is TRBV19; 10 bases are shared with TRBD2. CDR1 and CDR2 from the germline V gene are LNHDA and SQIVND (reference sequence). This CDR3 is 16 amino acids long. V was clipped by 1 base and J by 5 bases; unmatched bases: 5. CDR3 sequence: CASSIVASGSNNEQFF. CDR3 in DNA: TGTGCCAGTAGTATAGTGGCTAGCGGGAGTAACAATGAGCAGTTCTTC. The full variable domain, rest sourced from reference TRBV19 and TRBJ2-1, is DGGITQSPKYLFRKEGQNVTLSCEQNLNHDAMYWYRQDPGQGLRLIYYSQIVNDFQKGDIAEGYSVSREKKESFPLTVTSAQKNPTAFYLCASSIVASGSNNEQFFGPGTRLTVL.

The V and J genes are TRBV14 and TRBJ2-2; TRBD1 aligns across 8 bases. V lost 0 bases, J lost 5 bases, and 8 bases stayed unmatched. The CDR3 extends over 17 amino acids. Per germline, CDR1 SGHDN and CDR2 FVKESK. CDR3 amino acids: CASSQDFGGTGTGELFF. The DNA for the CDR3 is TGTGCCAGCAGCCAAGATTTCGGCGGGACAGGAACCGGGGAGCTGTTTTTT.

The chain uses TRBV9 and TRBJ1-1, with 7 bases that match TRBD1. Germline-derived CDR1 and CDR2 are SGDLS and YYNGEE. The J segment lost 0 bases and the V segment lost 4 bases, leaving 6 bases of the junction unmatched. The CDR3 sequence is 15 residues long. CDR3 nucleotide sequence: TGTGCCAGCAGCTTGGCAGGGGGGCTGAACACTGAAGCTTTCTTT. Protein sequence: CASSLAGGLNTEAFF.

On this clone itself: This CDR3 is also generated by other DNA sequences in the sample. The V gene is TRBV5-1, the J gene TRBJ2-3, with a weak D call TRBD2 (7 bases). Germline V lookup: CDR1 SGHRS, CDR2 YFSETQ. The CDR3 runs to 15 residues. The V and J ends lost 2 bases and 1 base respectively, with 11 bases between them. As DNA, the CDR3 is TGCGCCAGCAGCTTAGACGGGGGGCGCACAGATACGCAGTATTTT. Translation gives CASSLDGGRTDTQYF.

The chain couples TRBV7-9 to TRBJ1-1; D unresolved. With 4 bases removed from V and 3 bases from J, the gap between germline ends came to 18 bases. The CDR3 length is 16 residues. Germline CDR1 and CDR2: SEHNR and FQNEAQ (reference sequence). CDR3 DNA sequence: TGTGCCAGCAGCTCCACCGGGCCCCGAGCGGACACTGAAGCTTTCTTT. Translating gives CASSSTGPRADTEAFF.

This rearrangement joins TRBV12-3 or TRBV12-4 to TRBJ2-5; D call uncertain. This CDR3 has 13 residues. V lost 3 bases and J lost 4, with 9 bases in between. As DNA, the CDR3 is TGTGCCAGCAGTTTCTCCTTGCGAGAGACCCAGTACTTC. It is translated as CASSFSLRETQYF.

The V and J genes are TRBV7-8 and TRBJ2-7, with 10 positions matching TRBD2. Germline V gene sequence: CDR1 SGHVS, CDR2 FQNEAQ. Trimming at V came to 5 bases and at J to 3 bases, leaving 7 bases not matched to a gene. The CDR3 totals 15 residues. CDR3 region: CASSPRTSGDYEQYF. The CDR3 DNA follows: TGTGCCAGCAGCCCTAGGACTAGCGGAGACTACGAGCAGTACTTC.

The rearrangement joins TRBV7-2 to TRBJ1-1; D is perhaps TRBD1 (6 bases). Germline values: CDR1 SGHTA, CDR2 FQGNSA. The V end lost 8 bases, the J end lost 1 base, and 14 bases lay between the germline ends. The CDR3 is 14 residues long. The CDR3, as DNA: TGTGCCAGCCATCCGGGACAAACGAACACTGAAGCTTTCTTT. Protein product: CASHPGQTNTEAFF. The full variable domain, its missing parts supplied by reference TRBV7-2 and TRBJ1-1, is GAGVSQSPSNKVTEKGKDVELRCDPISGHTALYWYRQSLGQGLEFLIYFQGNSAPDKSGLPSDRFSAERTGGSVSTLTIQRTQQEDSAVYLCASHPGQTNTEAFFGQGTRLTVV.

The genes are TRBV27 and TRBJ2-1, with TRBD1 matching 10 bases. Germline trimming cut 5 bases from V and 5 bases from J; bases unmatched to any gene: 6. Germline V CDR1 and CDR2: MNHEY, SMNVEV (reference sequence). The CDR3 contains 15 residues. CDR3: CASSARDRGDNEQFF. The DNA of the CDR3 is TGTGCCAGCAGTGCCCGGGACAGGGGAGACAATGAGCAGTTCTTC.

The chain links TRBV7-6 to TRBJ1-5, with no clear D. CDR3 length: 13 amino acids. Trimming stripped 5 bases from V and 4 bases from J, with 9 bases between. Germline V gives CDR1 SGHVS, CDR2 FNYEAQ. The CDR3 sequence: CASSKGGNQPQHF. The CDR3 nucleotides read TGTGCCAGCAGCAAAGGAGGGAATCAGCCCCAGCATTTT.